This T cell receptor (beta chain) was sequenced in a study of identical twins. Broader study findings: Zero-insertion analyses could be partly confounded by invariant MAIT and iNKT cells.

Germline CDR1 is SGHVS and CDR2 is FQNEAQ. CDR3 size: 14 residues. V was pared by 0 bases and J by 5 bases, with 10 bases between. Points on this clonotype: Its antigen is as yet unknown.

Unique molecular identifiers were present on cDNA, and template switching added a universal primer site. TCRdb re-derived calls from the 5' RACE reads in MiXCR, one entry per CDR3 protein. The sample lists about 660,000 distinct CDR3 sequences; about 9.4% were seen once. The same specimen was also included in a second study, on yellow fever vaccine responses in identical twins.

The sample comprised PBMCs. V and J are TRBV7-8 and TRBJ2-5; weak D call: TRBD2 (6 bases). The TCR sequence derives from a woman aged 18-29 years in good health. The CDR3 reads CASSLAEGLETQYF. The CDR3 DNA sequence: TGTGCCAGCAGCTTAGCGGAGGGCTTGGAGACCCAGTACTTC.